The T cell receptor (beta chain) described here comes from a study of CD8 T cells in ankylosing spondylitis. Study-wide results and caveats: What seemed typical of ankylosing spondylitis blood was a TCR beta motif built from fewer than ten highly homologous variants.

Generation of TCR beta libraries employed quantitative 5'-RACE incorporating molecular barcodes. MiXCR, applied by TCRdb to the 5' RACE reads, yields one record per CDR3 protein. The table shows 200,000 to 300,000 distinct CDR3 sequences, with roughly a tenth occurring only once. This clonotype was found once. As yet, its antigen is unknown. The CDR3 has 13 amino acids. V was cut by 7 bases and J by 3 bases, with 10 bases left in between. Germline values: CDR1 SGHDT, CDR2 YYEEEE. The chain joins TRBV5-6 to TRBJ1-4; D uncertain. Sequenced sample: blood, either unsorted or a sorted T cell fraction (not recorded which). The sequence came from a male donor with ankylosing spondylitis or in good health (not recorded which). CDR3: CASGRQSNEKLFF. CDR3 nucleotide sequence: TGTGCCAGCGGACGGCAGTCTAATGAAAAACTGTTTTTT.